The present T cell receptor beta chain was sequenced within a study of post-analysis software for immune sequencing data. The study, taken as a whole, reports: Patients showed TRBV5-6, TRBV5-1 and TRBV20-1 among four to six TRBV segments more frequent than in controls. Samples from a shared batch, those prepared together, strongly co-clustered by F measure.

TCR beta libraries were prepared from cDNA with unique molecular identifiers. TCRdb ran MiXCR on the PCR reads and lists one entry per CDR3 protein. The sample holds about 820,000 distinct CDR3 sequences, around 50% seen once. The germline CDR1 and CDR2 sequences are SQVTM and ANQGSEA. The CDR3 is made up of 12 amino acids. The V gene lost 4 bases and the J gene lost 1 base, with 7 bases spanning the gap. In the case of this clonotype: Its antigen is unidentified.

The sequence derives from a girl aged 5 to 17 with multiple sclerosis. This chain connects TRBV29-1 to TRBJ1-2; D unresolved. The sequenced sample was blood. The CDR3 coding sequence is TGCAGCGTTGGGCTTAGTAACTATGGCTACACCTTC. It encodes CSVGLSNYGYTF.